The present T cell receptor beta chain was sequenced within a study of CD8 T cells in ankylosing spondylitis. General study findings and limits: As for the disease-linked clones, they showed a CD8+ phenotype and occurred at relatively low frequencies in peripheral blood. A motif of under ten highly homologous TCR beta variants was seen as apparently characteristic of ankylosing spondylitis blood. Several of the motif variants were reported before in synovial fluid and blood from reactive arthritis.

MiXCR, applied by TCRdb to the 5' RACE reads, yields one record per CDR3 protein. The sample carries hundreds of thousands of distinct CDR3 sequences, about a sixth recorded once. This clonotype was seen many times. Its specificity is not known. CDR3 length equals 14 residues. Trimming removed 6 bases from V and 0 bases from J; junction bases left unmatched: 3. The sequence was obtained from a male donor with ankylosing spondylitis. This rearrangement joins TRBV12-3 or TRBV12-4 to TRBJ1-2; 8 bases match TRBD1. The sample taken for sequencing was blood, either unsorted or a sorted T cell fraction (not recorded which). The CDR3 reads CASRRQGPNYGYTF. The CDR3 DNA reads TGTGCCAGCAGGCGACAGGGGCCTAACTATGGCTACACCTTC.